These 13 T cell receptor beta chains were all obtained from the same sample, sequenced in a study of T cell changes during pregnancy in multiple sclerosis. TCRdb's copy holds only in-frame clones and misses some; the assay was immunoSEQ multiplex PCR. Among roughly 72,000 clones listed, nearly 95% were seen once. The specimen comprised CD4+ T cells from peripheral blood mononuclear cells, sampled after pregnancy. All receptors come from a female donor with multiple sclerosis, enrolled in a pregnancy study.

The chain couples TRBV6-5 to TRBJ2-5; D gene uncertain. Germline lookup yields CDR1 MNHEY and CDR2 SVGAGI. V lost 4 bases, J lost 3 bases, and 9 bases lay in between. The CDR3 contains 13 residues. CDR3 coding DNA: TGTGCCAGCAGTTTCCGGAGAAAAGAGACCCAGTACTTC. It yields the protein CASSFRRKETQYF.

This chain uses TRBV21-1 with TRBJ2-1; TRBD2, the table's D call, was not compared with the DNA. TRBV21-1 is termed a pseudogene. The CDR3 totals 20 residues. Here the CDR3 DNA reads TGTGCCAGCAGCAAAGGAACCCTAGCGGGAGGCCGACACTCCTACAATGAGCAGTTCTTC. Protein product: CASSKGTLAGGRHSYNEQFF.

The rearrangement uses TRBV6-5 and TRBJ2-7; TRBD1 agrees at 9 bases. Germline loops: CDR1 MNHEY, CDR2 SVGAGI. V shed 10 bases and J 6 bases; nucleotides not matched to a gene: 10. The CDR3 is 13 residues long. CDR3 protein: CATTRTGEGEQYF. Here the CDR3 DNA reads TGTGCCACGACGCGGACAGGGGAAGGCGAGCAGTACTTC.

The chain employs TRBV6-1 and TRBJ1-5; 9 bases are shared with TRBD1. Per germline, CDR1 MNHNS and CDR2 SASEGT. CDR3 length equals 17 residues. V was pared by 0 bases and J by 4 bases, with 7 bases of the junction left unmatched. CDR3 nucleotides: TGTGCCAGCAGTGAAGCGATTCACAGGGGGCTTAATCAGCCCCAGCATTTT. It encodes CASSEAIHRGLNQPQHF.

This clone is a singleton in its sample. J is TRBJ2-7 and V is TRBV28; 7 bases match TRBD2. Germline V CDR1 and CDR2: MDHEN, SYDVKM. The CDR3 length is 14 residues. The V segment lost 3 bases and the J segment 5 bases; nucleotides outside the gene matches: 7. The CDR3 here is CASSFQIAGDEQYF. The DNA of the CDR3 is TGTGCCAGCAGTTTTCAGATAGCGGGTGACGAGCAGTACTTC.

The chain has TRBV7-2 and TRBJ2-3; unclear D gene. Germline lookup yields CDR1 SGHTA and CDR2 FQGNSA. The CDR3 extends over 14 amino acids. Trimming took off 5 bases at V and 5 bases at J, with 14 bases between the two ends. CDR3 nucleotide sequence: TGTGCCAGCAGCCGTAGTGCCGATCTAGATACGCAGTATTTT. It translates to CASSRSADLDTQYF. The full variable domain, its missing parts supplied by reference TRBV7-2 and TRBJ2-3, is GAGVSQSPSNKVTEKGKDVELRCDPISGHTALYWYRQSLGQGLEFLIYFQGNSAPDKSGLPSDRFSAERTGGSVSTLTIQRTQQEDSAVYLCASSRSADLDTQYFGPGTRLTVL.

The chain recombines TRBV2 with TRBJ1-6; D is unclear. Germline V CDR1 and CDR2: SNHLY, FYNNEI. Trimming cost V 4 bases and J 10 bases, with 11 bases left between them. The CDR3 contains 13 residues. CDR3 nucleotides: TGTGCCAGCAGTGTCGGGATTCGGTCACCCCTCCACTTT. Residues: CASSVGIRSPLHF. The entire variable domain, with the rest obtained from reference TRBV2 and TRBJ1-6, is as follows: EPEVTQTPSHQVTQMGQEVILRCVPISNHLYFYWYRQILGQKVEFLVSFYNNEISEKSEIFDDQFSVERPDGSNFTLKIRSTKLEDSAMYFCASSVGIRSPLHFGNGTRLTVT.

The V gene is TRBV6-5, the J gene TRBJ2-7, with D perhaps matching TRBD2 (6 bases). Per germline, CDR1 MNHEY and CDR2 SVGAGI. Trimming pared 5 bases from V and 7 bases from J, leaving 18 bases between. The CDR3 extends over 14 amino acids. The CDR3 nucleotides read TGTGCCAGCAGTAGGGGTGTTGGCGGGATAGAGCAGTACTTC. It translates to CASSRGVGGIEQYF.

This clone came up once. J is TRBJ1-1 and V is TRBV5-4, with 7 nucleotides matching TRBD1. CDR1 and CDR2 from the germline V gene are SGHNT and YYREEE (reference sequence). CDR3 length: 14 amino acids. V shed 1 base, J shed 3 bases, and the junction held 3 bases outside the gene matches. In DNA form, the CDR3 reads TGTGCCAGCAGCTTGAACAGGGGCTACACTGAAGCTTTCTTT. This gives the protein CASSLNRGYTEAFF.

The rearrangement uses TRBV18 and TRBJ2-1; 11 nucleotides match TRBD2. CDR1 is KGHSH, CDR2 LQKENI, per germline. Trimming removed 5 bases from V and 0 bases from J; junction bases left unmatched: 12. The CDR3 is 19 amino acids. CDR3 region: CASSALAGGPLSSYNEQFF. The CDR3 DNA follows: TGTGCCAGCTCAGCATTAGCGGGAGGGCCTTTGAGCTCCTACAATGAGCAGTTCTTC.

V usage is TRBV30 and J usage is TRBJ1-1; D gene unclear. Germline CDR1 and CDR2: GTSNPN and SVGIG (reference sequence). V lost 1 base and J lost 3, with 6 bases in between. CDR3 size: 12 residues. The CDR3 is CAWSALYTEAFF. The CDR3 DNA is TGTGCCTGGAGTGCCCTTTACACTGAAGCTTTCTTT.

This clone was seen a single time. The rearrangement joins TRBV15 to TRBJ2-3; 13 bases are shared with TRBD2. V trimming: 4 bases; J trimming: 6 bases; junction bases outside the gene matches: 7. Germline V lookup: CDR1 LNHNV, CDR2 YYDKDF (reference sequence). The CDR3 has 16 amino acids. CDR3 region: CATSTGTSGMVDTQYF. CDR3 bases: TGTGCCACCAGCACCGGGACTAGCGGGATGGTTGATACGCAGTATTTT.

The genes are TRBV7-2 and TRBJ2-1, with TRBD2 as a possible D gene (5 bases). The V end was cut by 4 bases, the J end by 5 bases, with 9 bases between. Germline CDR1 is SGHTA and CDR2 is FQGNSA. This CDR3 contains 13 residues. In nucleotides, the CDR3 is TGTGCCAGCAGCTCCGGACTCGACAATGAGCAGTTCTTC. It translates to CASSSGLDNEQFF.